These T cell receptor beta chains were read from a single sample in a study of T cell repertoires in cytomegalovirus infection. Their antigens are not known. TCRdb recomputed calls from the reads with MiXCR, one row per CDR3 protein. The table records about 110,000 distinct CDR3 sequences, 10% of them present only once. The sequencing sample was made of PBMCs, sequenced either directly or after in vitro stimulation (not recorded which). The receptors shown here come from a human donor in good health (CMV status not recorded). Some clones in this sample may be carry-over from other donors' samples. Each CDR3 is given with its conserved first and last residue. Each record gives: CDR3 length, D gene, clone size, J gene, V gene, CDR3 protein, CDR3 DNA. A D gene is named only where the DNA matches it firmly. Size is stated for part of the rows, as once, few or many counts, or as a class when the clone is expanded.

14,TRBD2,-,TRBJ2-1,TRBV6-2/TRBV6-3,CASRGLAVYNEQFF,TGTGCCAGCAGAGGACTAGCGGTATACAATGAGCAGTTCTTC
15,TRBD1,-,TRBJ2-6,TRBV6-2/TRBV6-3,CASRITGVGANVLTF,TGTGCCAGCAGGATCACAGGGGTAGGGGCCAACGTCCTGACTTTC
12,-,-,TRBJ1-1,TRBV12-3/TRBV12-4,CASSLVQGEAFF,TGTGCCAGCAGTTTAGTACAGGGTGAAGCTTTCTTT
15,TRBD2,few,TRBJ2-2,TRBV27,CASSPTSGYTGELFF,TGTGCCAGCAGTCCAACTAGCGGTTACACCGGGGAGCTGTTTTTT
15,-,many,TRBJ2-2,TRBV6-6,CASRRTETNTGELFF,TGTGCCAGCAGGCGGACAGAGACAAACACCGGGGAGCTGTTTTTT
15,TRBD2,many,TRBJ2-3,TRBV7-2,CASSLISSGRNTQYF,TGTGCCAGCAGCTTAATATCTAGCGGGAGAAATACGCAGTATTTT
15,-,few,TRBJ2-1,TRBV28,CASTRKGVGYNEQFF,TGTGCCAGCACCCGAAAGGGGGTTGGCTACAATGAGCAGTTCTTC
16,-,few,TRBJ1-2,TRBV6-5,CASSPAGQGRIYGYTF,TGTGCCAGCAGTCCTGCCGGGCAGGGGCGGATCTATGGCTACACCTTC
17,TRBD1,-,TRBJ1-6,TRBV4-2,CASSQDWGQGARSPLHF,TGTGCCAGCAGCCAAGATTGGGGGCAGGGGGCAAGGTCACCCCTCCACTTT
14,TRBD1,many,TRBJ1-1,TRBV7-2,CASRRDRVNTEAFF,TGTGCCAGCAGGCGGGACAGAGTGAACACTGAAGCTTTCTTT
14,-,many,TRBJ2-5,TRBV6-1,CASSLNNRQETQYF,TGTGCCAGCAGTTTGAACAATCGCCAAGAGACCCAGTACTTC
13,TRBD2,-,TRBJ2-7,TRBV20-1,CSQIAGGSYEQYF,TGCAGCCAAATAGCGGGAGGGTCCTACGAGCAGTACTTC
14,-,many,TRBJ2-3,TRBV7-8,CASSLAEWEDTQYF,TGTGCCAGCAGCTTGGCTGAGTGGGAAGATACGCAGTATTTT
21,TRBD1,many,TRBJ2-1,TRBV15,CATSSRTGGGSGTSSYNEQFF,TGTGCCACCAGCTCCCGGACAGGGGGTGGGAGCGGGACCAGCTCCTACAATGAGCAGTTCTTC
17,TRBD1,-,TRBJ2-1,TRBV19,CASSIAEGQGGYNEQFF,TGTGCCAGTAGTATAGCGGAAGGACAGGGAGGCTACAATGAGCAGTTCTTC
15,-,many,TRBJ1-4,TRBV7-2,CASRRTSGSNEKLFF,TGTGCCAGCAGACGGACTAGCGGGAGTAATGAAAAACTGTTTTTT
11,-,-,TRBJ2-7,TRBV20-1,CSARATSEQYF,TGCAGTGCTAGAGCCACTAGCGAGCAGTACTTC
12,-,few,TRBJ2-5,TRBV27,CASRGVLETQYF,TGTGCCAGCCGTGGGGTTTTAGAGACCCAGTACTTC
14,TRBD2,few,TRBJ2-7,TRBV29-1,CSAGLAGGPSEQYF,TGCAGCGCTGGACTAGCGGGAGGGCCTTCCGAGCAGTACTTC
18,-,many,TRBJ2-1,TRBV28,CASIPRTWGLSSENEQFF,TGTGCCAGCATCCCCCGGACGTGGGGCCTATCTTCAGAGAATGAGCAGTTCTTC
14,-,-,TRBJ1-5,TRBV18,CASSPFGENQPQHF,TGTGCCAGCTCACCATTTGGTGAAAATCAGCCCCAGCATTTT
11,-,-,TRBJ1-1,TRBV7-9,CASRLTGEAFF,TGTGCCAGCAGGTTGACAGGTGAAGCTTTCTTT
15,-,many,TRBJ2-4,TRBV19,CASSIEAGPTSDQYF,TGTGCCAGTAGTATAGAGGCCGGCCCCACCTCGGATCAGTACTTC
16,TRBD2,few,TRBJ2-1,TRBV4-3,CASSQAGLADYNEQFF,TGCGCCAGCAGCCAGGCGGGACTAGCGGATTACAATGAGCAGTTCTTC
14,-,-,TRBJ2-7,TRBV19,CASSAGTASYEQYF,TGTGCCAGTAGTGCCGGGACGGCCTCCTACGAGCAGTACTTC
14,TRBD1,many,TRBJ1-2,TRBV7-2,CASSLTQGNYGYTF,TGTGCCAGCAGCTTAACACAGGGGAACTATGGCTACACCTTC